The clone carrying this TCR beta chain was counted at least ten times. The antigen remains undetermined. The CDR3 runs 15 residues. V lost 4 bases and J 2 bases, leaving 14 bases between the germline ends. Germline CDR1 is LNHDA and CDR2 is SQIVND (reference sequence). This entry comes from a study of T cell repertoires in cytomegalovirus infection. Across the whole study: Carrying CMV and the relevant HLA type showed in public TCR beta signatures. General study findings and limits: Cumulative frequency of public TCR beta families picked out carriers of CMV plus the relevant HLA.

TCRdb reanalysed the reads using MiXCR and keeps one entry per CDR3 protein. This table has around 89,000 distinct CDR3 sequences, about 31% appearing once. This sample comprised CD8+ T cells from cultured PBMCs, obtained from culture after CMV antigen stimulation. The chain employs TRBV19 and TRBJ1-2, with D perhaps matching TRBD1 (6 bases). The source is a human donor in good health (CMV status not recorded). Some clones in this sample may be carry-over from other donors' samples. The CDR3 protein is CASSKGGIGNYGYTF. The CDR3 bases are TGTGCCAGTAGTAAGGGGGGAATCGGGAACTATGGCTACACCTTC.